This T cell receptor beta chain comes out of a study of blood T cell repertoires in COVID-19. This CDR3 spans 17 amino acids. Germline V CDR1 and CDR2: SGHRS, YFSETQ. V was clipped by 1 base and J by 3 bases; unmatched bases: 10. Residents of about two dozen US areas, aged about 18 to 95 years, made up the participants. Sequencing used immunoSEQ multiplex PCR; TCRdb keeps in-frame clones, though not all of them. Of about 230,000 clones in the sample, roughly 89% are singletons; the top ten hold 4%. The V gene is TRBV5-1, the J gene TRBJ2-7, with TRBD1 matching 10 bases. Sequenced input: PBMCs or T cells enriched from blood (not recorded which). This receptor was taken from a woman in her twenties or thirties with acute COVID-19. The CDR3 spells CASSLTGTGARFYEQYF. The CDR3 nucleotides read TGCGCCAGCAGCTTGACTGGGACAGGGGCTAGATTCTACGAGCAGTACTTC. Supplemented by reference TRBV5-1 and TRBJ2-7, the full variable domain reads KAGVTQTPRYLIKTRGQQVTLSCSPISGHRSVSWYQQTPGQGLQFLFEYFSETQRNKGNFPGRFSGRQFSNSRSEMNVSTLELGDSALYLCASSLTGTGARFYEQYFGPGTRLTVT.